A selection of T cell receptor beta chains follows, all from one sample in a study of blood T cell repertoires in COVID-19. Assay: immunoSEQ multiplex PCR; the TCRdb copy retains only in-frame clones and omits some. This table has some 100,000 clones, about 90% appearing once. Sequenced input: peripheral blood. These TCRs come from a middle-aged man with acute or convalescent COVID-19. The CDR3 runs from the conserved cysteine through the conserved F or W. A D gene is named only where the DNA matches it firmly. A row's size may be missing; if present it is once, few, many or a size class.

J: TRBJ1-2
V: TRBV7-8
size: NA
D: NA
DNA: TGTGCCAGCAGCTTACCGGACAAGGGAGGCTACACCTTC
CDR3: CASSLPDKGGYTF

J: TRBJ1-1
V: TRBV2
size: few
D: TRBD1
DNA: TGTGCCAGCAGTGTACAGGGGTACACTGAAGCTTTCTTT
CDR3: CASSVQGYTEAFF

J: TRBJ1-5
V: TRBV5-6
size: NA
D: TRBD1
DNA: TGTGCCAGCAGCTCTCGGACAGGGGCCCAGCCCCAGCATTTT
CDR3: CASSSRTGAQPQHF

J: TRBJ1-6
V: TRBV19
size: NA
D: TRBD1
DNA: TGTGCCAGTGCGGACAGGGGGATAAATTCACCCCTCCACTTT
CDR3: CASADRGINSPLHF

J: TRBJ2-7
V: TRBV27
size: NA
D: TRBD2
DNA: TGTGCCAGCAGTTTAGGACTAGCGGGCTACGAGCAGTACTTC
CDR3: CASSLGLAGYEQYF

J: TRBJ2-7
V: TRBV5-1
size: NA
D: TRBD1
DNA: TGCGCCAGCACTCCGGGACAGGGGGCGTTCGAGCAGTACTTC
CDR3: CASTPGQGAFEQYF

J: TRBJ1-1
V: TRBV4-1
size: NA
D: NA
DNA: TGCGCCAGCAGCCTCTTAGGTCTCGTGGAGGATACTGAAGCTTTCTTT
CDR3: CASSLLGLVEDTEAFF

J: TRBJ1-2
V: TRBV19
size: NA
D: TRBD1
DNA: TGTGCCAGTAGTCGCACAGGGGATGGCTACACCTTC
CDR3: CASSRTGDGYTF

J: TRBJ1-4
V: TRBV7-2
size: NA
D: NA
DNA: TGTGCCAGCAGTTTTAGCAATGAAAAACTGTTTTTT
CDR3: CASSFSNEKLFF

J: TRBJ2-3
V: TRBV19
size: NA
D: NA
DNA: TGTGCCAGTAGTATACAAGGACTTCAGAAATACACAGATACGCAGTATTTT
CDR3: CASSIQGLQKYTDTQYF

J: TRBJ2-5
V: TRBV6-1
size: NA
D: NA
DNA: TGTGCCAGCAGTGAGACAGGCAGAGAGACCCAGTACTTC
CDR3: CASSETGRETQYF

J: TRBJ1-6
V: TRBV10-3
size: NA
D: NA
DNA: TGTGCCATCAGTGAGGTCCCCGATTCACCCCTCCACTTT
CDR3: CAISEVPDSPLHF

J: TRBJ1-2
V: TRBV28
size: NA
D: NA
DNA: TGTGCCAGCAGTTTATCAAGGGGTAACTATGGCTACACCTTC
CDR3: CASSLSRGNYGYTF

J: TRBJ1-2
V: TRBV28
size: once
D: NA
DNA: TGTGCCAGCAGTTTCTTACAAAAAAACTATGGCTACACCTTC
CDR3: CASSFLQKNYGYTF

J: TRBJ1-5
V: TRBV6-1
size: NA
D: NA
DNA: TGTGCCAGCAGTGGCGGGCTAGGGAATAGCAATCAGCCCCAGCATTTT
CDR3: CASSGGLGNSNQPQHF

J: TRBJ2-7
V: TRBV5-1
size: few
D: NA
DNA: TGCGCCAGCAGCCCGGAGGCAGCCCTGACCTACGAGCAGTACTTC
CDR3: CASSPEAALTYEQYF

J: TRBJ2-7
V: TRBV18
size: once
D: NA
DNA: TGTGCCAGCTCACCGATGGGGGGGGCGCAGGAGCAGTACTTC
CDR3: CASSPMGGAQEQYF

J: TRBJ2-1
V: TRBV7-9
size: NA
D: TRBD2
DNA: TGTGCCAGCAGCCCGCGACTAGCGGGGGTCCCGGGTTCCTACAATGAGCAGTTCTTC
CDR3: CASSPRLAGVPGSYNEQFF

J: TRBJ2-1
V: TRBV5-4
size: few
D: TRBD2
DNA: TGTGCCAGCAGCTTAGATCCCCCGGGACTAGCGGGTAGCTCCTACAATGAGCAGTTCTTC
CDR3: CASSLDPPGLAGSSYNEQFF

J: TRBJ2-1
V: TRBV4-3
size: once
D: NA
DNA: TGCGCCAGCAGCCAACGAACCGGGACAAACGAGCAGTTCTTC
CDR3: CASSQRTGTNEQFF

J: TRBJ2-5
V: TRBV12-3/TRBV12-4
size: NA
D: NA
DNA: TGTGCCAGCAGTTTCAGGGGCCAAGAGACCCAGTACTTC
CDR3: CASSFRGQETQYF

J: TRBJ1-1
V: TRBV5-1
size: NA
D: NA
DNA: TGCGCCAGCAGCGTTGACTACTCGTGGGGCACTGAAGCTTTCTTT
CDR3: CASSVDYSWGTEAFF

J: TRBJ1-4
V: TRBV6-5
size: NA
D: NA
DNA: TGTGCCAGCAGCCGAAGGACAATAGGCGATGAAAAACTGTTTTTT
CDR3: CASSRRTIGDEKLFF

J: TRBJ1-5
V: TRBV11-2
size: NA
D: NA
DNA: TGTGCCAGCAGCTTAGAACGCGCCGCCGAGCAGCATTTT
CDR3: CASSLERAAEQHF

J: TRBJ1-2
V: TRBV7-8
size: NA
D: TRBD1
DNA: TGTGCCAGCAGCGAGCGGACAGGGGGTAGCTATGGCTACACCTTC
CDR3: CASSERTGGSYGYTF

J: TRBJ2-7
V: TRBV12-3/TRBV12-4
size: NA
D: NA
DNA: TGTGCCAGCAGTCGCGGGGCAGCCGAGCAGTACTTC
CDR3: CASSRGAAEQYF

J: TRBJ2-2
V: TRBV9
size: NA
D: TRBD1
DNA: TGTGCCAGCAGCGGCGGACAGGGCTCGAACACCGGGGAGCTGTTTTTT
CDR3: CASSGGQGSNTGELFF

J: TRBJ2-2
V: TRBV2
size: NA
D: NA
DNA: TGTGCCAGCAGCCGATACCATGACAAGGTGGAGCTGTTTTTT
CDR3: CASSRYHDKVELFF

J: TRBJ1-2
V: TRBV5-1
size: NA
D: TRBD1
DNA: TGCGCCAGCAGCTTAACCGGGACAGGGAACTATGGCTACACCTTC
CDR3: CASSLTGTGNYGYTF

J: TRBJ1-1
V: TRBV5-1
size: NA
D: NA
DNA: TGCGCCAGCAGCCCATGGGGGGGGGCGAACACTGAAGCTTTCTTT
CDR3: CASSPWGGANTEAFF

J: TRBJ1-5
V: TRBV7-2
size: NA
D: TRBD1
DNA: TGTGCCAGCAGCTTAGCTGGGGGACAGGGTAGTGTGCCCCAGCATTTT
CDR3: CASSLAGGQGSVPQHF

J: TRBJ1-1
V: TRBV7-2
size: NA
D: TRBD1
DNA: TGTGCCAGCAGTCCGGGGGGGACAGGGGCCCGGAACACTGAAGCTTTCTTT
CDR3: CASSPGGTGARNTEAFF

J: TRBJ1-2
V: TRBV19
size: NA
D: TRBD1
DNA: TGTGCCAGTAGTCAGAACAGGGGTGGCTATGGCTACACCTTC
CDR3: CASSQNRGGYGYTF

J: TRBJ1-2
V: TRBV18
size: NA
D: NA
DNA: TGTGCCAGCTCACGCAGGGAAAACTATGGCTACACCTTC
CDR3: CASSRRENYGYTF

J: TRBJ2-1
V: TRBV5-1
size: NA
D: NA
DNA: TGCGCCAGCATAGTGGGGCCCCAGTCTGGAGACAATGAGCAGTTCTTC
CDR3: CASIVGPQSGDNEQFF

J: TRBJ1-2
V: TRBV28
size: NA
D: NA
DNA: TGTGCCAGCACCGTGCAAGGGGGTTCCTATGGCTACACCTTC
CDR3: CASTVQGGSYGYTF

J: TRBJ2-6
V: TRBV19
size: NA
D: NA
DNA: TGTGCCGCCGGCCGGGGAATCCCCTTACTCTCTGGGGCCAACGTCCTGACTTTC
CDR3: CAAGRGIPLLSGANVLTF

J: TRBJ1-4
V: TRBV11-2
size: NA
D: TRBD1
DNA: TGTGCCAGCAGCTTGGGGCAGGGGGCTGGAACTAATGAAAAACTGTTTTTT
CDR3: CASSLGQGAGTNEKLFF

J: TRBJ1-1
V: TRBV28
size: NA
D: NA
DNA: TGTGCCAGCACCTCGGGGGGGGCTCACACTGAAGCTTTCTTT
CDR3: CASTSGGAHTEAFF

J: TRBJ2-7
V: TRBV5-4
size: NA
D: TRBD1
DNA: TGTGCCAGCAGCTCCGGGACAGGACCGTACGAGCAGTACTTC
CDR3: CASSSGTGPYEQYF

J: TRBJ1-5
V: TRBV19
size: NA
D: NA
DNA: TGTGCCAGTAATTTCGGAGGGGGGGCCCAGCCCCAGCATTTT
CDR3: CASNFGGGAQPQHF

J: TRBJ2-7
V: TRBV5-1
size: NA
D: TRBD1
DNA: TGCGCCAGCAGCCCCAGTTCACTTGGGACAGGGGCCCGGGGGCAGTACTTC
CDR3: CASSPSSLGTGARGQYF

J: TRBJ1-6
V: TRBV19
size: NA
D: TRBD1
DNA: TGTGCCAGTGCCCCACCGGGACAGGGGCGTTATAATTCACCCCTCCACTTT
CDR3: CASAPPGQGRYNSPLHF

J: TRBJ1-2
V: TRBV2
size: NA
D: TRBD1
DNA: TGTGCCAGCAGCGCTGAAGCCTTCGTTGGGACAGGCAGTGGCTACACCTTC
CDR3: CASSAEAFVGTGSGYTF

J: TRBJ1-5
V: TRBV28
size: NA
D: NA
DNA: TGTGCCAGCAGCCTTACTGGCAGGGTTGGACAGCCCCAGCATTTT
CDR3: CASSLTGRVGQPQHF

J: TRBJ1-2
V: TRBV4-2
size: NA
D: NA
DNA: TGTGCCAGCAGCCCTACTGGCGGGGACTTCCAAACCCATGGCTACACCTTC
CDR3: CASSPTGGDFQTHGYTF